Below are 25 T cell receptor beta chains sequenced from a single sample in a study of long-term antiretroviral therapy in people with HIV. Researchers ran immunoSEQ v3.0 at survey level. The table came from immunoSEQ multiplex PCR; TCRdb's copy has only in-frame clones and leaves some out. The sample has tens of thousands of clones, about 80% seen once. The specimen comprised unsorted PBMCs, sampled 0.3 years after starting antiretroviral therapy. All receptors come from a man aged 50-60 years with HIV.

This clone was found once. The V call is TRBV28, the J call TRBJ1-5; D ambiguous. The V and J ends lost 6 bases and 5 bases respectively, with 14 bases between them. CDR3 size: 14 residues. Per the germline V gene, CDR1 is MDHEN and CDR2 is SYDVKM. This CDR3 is CASSELATHQPQHF. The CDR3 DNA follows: TGTGCCAGCAGCGAGCTCGCGACCCATCAGCCCCAGCATTTT.

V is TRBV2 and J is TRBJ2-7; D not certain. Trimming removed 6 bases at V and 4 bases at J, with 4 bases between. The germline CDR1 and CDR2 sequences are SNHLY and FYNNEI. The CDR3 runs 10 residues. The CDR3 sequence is CASRAYEQYF. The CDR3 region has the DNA TGTGCCAGCAGGGCATACGAGCAGTACTTC.

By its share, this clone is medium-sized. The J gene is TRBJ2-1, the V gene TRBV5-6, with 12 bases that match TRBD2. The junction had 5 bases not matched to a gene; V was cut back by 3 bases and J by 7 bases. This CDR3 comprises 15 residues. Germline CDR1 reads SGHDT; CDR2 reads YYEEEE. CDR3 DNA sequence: TGTGCCAGCAGCTCTCTAGCGGGGGGGGAGAATGAGCAGTTCTTC. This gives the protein CASSSLAGGENEQFF.

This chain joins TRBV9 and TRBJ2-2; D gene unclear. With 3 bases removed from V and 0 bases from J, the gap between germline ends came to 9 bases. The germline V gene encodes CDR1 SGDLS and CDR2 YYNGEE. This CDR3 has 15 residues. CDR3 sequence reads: CASSEDPTNTGELFF. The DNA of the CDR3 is TGTGCCAGCAGCGAGGACCCAACGAACACCGGGGAGCTGTTTTTT.

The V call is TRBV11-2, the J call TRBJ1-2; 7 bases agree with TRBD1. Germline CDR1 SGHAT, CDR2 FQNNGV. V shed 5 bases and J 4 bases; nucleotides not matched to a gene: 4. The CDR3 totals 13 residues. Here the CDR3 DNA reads TGTGCCAGCAGCCCCTCAGGGGGCTATGGCTACACCTTC. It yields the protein CASSPSGGYGYTF. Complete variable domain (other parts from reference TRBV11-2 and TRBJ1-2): EAGVAQSPRYKIIEKRQSVAFWCNPISGHATLYWYQQILGQGPKLLIQFQNNGVVDDSQLPKDRFSAERLKGVDSTLKIQPAKLEDSAVYLCASSPSGGYGYTFGSGTRLTVV.

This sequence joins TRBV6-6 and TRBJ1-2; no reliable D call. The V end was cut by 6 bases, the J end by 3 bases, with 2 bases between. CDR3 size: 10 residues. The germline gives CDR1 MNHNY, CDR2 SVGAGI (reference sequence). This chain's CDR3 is CASRDYGYTF. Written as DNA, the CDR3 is TGTGCCAGCAGGGACTATGGCTACACCTTC.

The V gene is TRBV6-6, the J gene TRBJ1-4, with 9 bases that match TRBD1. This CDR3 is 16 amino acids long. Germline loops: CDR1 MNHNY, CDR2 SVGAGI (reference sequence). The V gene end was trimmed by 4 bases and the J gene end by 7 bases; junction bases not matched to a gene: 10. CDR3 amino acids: CASSWTGEGRREKLFF. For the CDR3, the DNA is TGTGCCAGCAGTTGGACAGGGGAAGGAAGGCGTGAAAAACTGTTTTTT.

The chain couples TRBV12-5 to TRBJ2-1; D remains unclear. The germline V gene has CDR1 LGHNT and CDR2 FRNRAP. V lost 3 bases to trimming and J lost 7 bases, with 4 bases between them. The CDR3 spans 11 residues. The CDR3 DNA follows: TGTGCTAGTGGTTTCGTTAATGAGCAGTTCTTC. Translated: CASGFVNEQFF.

The CDR3 DNA is TGTGCCAGCAGCCCCGGGACAACAACTAATGAAAAACTGTTTTTT. This translates into CASSPGTTTNEKLFF. This sequence joins TRBV28 and TRBJ1-4; the D gene is possibly TRBD1 (6 bases). Germline lookup yields CDR1 MDHEN and CDR2 SYDVKM. The CDR3 contains 15 residues. The ends were cut back, 6 bases at V and 0 bases at J, with 11 bases in the middle.

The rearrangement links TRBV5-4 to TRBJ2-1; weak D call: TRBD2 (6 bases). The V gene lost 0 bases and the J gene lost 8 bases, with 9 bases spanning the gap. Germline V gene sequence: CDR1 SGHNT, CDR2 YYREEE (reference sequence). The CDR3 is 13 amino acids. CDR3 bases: TGTGCCAGCAGCTTGGAAGGAGGGGATGAGCAGTTCTTC. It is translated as CASSLEGGDEQFF.

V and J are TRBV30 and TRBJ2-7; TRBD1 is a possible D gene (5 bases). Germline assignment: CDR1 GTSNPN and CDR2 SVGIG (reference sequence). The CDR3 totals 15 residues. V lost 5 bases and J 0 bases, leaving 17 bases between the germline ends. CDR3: CAWDSDSLNSYEQYF. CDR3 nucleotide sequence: TGTGCCTGGGATTCCGACAGTCTAAACTCCTACGAGCAGTACTTC.

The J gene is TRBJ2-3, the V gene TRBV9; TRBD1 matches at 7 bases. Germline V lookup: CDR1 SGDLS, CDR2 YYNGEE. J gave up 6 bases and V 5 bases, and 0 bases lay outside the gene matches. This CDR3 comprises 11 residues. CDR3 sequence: CASRTGDTQYF. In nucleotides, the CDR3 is TGTGCCAGCAGGACAGGGGATACGCAGTATTTT. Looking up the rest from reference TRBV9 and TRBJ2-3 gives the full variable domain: DSGVTQTPKHLITATGQRVTLRCSPRSGDLSVYWYQQSLDQGLQFLIQYYNGEERAKGNILERFSAQQFPDLHSELNLSSLELGDSALYFCASRTGDTQYFGPGTRLTVL.

As DNA, the CDR3 is TGTGCCACCAGCACTCCAACTAGCGGGAGGCGCACCTACGAGCAGTACTTC. Its translation: CATSTPTSGRRTYEQYF. The chain combines TRBV15 with TRBJ2-7, with 12 bases that match TRBD2. The CDR3 has 17 amino acids. Germline values: CDR1 LNHNV, CDR2 YYDKDF (reference sequence). After removal of 4 bases from V and 2 bases from J, the junction contained 9 bases not matched to a gene.

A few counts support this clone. CDR3 region: CASSLATGTYEQYF. CDR3 DNA: TGTGCCAGCAGCTTAGCTACCGGGACCTACGAGCAGTACTTC. The V gene is TRBV11-2, the J gene TRBJ2-7, with a weak D call TRBD2 (5 bases). This CDR3 spans 14 amino acids. Looked up from germline, CDR1 is SGHAT and CDR2 is FQNNGV. Trimming took off 1 base at V and 2 bases at J, with 9 bases between the two ends. Full variable domain (remainder filled in from reference TRBV11-2 and TRBJ2-7): EAGVAQSPRYKIIEKRQSVAFWCNPISGHATLYWYQQILGQGPKLLIQFQNNGVVDDSQLPKDRFSAERLKGVDSTLKIQPAKLEDSAVYLCASSLATGTYEQYFGPGTRLTVT.

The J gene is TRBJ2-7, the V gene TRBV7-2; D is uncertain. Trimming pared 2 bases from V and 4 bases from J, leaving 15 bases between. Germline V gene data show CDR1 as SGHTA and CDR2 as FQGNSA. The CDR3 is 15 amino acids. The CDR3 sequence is CASSLTASLYYEQYF. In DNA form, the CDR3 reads TGTGCCAGCAGCTTAACCGCTTCCCTATATTACGAGCAGTACTTC.

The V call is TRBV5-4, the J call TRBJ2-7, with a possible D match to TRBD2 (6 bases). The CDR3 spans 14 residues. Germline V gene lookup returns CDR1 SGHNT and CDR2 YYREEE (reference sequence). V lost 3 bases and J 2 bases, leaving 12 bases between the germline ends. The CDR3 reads CASSSRASAYEQYF. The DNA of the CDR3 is TGTGCCAGCAGCTCCAGAGCTAGCGCCTACGAGCAGTACTTC. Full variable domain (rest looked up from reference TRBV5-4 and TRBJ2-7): ETGVTQSPTHLIKTRGQQVTLRCSSQSGHNTVSWYQQALGQGPQFIFQYYREEENGRGNFPPRFSGLQFPNYSSELNVNALELDDSALYLCASSSRASAYEQYFGPGTRLTVT.

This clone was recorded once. CDR3 residues: CASSLTRGLNQPQHF. The CDR3 DNA follows: TGTGCCAGCAGTCTCACCAGGGGGCTCAATCAGCCCCAGCATTTT. The V and J genes are TRBV6-5 and TRBJ1-5; 8 bases map to TRBD1. V trimming: 5 bases; J trimming: 3 bases; junction bases outside the gene matches: 6. Germline V CDR1 and CDR2: MNHEY, SVGAGI. The CDR3 consists of 15 residues.

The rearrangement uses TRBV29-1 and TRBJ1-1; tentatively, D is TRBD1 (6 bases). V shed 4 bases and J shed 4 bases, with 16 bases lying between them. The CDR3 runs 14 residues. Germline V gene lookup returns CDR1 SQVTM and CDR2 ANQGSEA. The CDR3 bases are TGCAGCGTTGTTAAAGGACAGATGGGCACTGAAGCTTTCTTT. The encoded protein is CSVVKGQMGTEAFF.

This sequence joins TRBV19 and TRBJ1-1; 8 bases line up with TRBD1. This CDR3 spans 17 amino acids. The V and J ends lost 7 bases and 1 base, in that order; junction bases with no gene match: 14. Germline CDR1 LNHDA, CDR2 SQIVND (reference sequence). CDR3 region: CASTLGTGLGANTEAFF. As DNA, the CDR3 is TGTGCCAGTACCCTCGGGACAGGTTTGGGGGCGAACACTGAAGCTTTCTTT.

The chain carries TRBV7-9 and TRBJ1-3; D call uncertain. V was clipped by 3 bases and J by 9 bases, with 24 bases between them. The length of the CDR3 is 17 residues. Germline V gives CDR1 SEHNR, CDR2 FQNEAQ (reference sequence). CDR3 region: CASSLATVRLPRGTIYF. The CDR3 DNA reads TGTGCCAGCAGCTTGGCTACAGTACGACTCCCCCGGGGCACCATATATTTT.

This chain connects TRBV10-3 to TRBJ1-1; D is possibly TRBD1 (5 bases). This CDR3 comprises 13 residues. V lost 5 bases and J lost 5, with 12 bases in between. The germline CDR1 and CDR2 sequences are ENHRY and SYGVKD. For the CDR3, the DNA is TGTGCCATCAGTAAAGCAGAGGGGACTGAAGCTTTCTTT. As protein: CAISKAEGTEAFF.

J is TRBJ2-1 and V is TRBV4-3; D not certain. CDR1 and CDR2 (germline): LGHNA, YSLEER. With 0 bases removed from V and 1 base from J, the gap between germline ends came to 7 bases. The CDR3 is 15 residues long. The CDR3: CASSQEHVSYNEQFF. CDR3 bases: TGCGCCAGCAGCCAAGAGCACGTATCCTACAATGAGCAGTTCTTC.

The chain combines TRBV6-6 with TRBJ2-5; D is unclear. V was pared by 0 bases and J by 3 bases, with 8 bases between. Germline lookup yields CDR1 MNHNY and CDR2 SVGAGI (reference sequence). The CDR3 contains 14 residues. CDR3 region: CASSYSKIEETQYF. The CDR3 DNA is TGTGCCAGCAGTTACTCGAAGATTGAAGAGACCCAGTACTTC.

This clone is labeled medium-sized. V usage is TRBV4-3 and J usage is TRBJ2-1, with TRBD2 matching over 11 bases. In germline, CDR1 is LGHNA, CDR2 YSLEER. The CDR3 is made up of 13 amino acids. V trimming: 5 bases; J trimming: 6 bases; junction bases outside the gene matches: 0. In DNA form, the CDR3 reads TGCGCCAGCAGCACTAGCGGGGGCAATGAGCAGTTCTTC. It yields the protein CASSTSGGNEQFF.

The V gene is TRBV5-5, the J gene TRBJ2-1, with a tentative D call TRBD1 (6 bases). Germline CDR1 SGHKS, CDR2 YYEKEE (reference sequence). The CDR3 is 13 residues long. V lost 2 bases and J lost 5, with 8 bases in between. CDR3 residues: CASSLQGDNEQFF. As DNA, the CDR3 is TGTGCCAGCAGCTTACAGGGCGACAATGAGCAGTTCTTC.